The present entry profiles one TCR beta chain with its context. Trimming at V came to 6 bases and at J to 6 bases, leaving 3 bases not matched to a gene. Per germline, CDR1 KGHSH and CDR2 LQKENI. This CDR3 spans 13 amino acids. The authors' processing: Nucleated cell counts were estimated from reference gene primer amplification. This table comes from immunoSEQ multiplex PCR, and its TCRdb copy is limited to in-frame clones, with some not included. V, J and clone size reflect that table, while D and trimming were determined from the DNA. The table shows some 250,000 clones, with around 88% occurring only once. This sample was taken from a study of blood T cell repertoires in COVID-19. The overall study: COVID-19 samples, acute and convalescent, were from the United States, Italy and Spain.

Material: peripheral blood. The V and J genes are TRBV18 and TRBJ1-4; 8 bases are shared with TRBD1. The origin of this receptor is a man of 80 years or more with acute or convalescent COVID-19. CDR3 region: CASSYRGDEKLFF. The CDR3, as DNA: TGTGCCAGCTCGTACAGGGGGGATGAAAAACTGTTTTTT. Complete variable domain (other parts from reference TRBV18 and TRBJ1-4): NAGVMQNPRHLVRRRGQEARLRCSPMKGHSHVYWYRQLPEEGLKFMVYLQKENIIDESGMPKERFSAEFPKEGPSILRIQQVVRGDSAAYFCASSYRGDEKLFFGSGTQLSVL.